This is a list of T cell receptor beta chains from one sample in a study of blood T cell repertoires in COVID-19. The method was immunoSEQ multiplex PCR; TCRdb's version includes in-frame clones alone and lacks a portion of them. Seen here are approximately 110,000 clones, roughly 88% observed once, and the top ten hold 8.4%. Sequences were obtained from peripheral blood. The receptors shown here come from a woman in her 70s who had recovered from COVID-19. Both conserved end residues are part of each CDR3. D genes are given only for firm matches. Part of the rows lack a size; the others show once, few, many or a class for expanded clones.

cdr3_aa | cdr3_nt | d_call | j_call | v_call | clone_size
CASSQDGLAGDDGELFF | TGCGCCAGCAGCCAAGACGGACTAGCGGGGGATGACGGGGAGCTGTTTTTT | TRBD2 | TRBJ2-2 | TRBV4-3 | .
CSVSHGGSLEQYF | TGCAGCGTTTCCCACGGGGGGTCTCTCGAGCAGTACTTC | TRBD2 | TRBJ2-7 | TRBV29-1 | .
CTSRTAGSYEQYF | TGCACCAGCAGGACGGCAGGCTCCTACGAGCAGTACTTC | . | TRBJ2-7 | TRBV1 | .
CASSSPGTGVGYTF | TGTGCCAGCAGCTCGCCCGGGACAGGGGTTGGCTACACCTTC | TRBD1 | TRBJ1-2 | TRBV7-2 | .
CASSLQTGFSQPQHF | TGTGCCAGCAGCCTTCAAACAGGGTTTTCTCAGCCCCAGCATTTT | . | TRBJ1-5 | TRBV5-8 | .
CASSRVAGAYEQYF | TGTGCCAGTAGTAGGGTAGCTGGGGCTTACGAGCAGTACTTC | . | TRBJ2-7 | TRBV19 | .
CASSGQSQETQYF | TGTGCCAGCTCCGGACAGAGTCAAGAGACCCAGTACTTC | . | TRBJ2-5 | TRBV2 | .
CASSLTSGGYTF | TGTGCCAGCAGCTTAACCTCGGGAGGCTACACCTTC | . | TRBJ1-2 | TRBV7-3 | .
CASNGLAGMRETQYF | TGTGCCAGCAACGGACTAGCGGGAATGAGGGAGACCCAGTACTTC | TRBD2 | TRBJ2-5 | TRBV2 | .
CASSLVGRANEQYF | TGTGCCAGCAGCTTAGTCGGCAGGGCTAACGAGCAGTACTTC | . | TRBJ2-7 | TRBV7-2 | .
CASSQRDRDLYGYTF | TGTGCCAGCAGCCAACGGGACAGAGACTTATATGGCTACACCTTC | TRBD1 | TRBJ1-2 | TRBV3-1/TRBV3-2 | .
CASSLGTGGNEQYF | TGCGCCAGCAGCTTGGGGACAGGGGGGAATGAGCAGTACTTC | TRBD1 | TRBJ2-7 | TRBV5-1 | few
CASSLTGQKETQYF | TGTGCCAGCAGCTTAACGGGACAGAAAGAGACCCAGTACTTC | TRBD1 | TRBJ2-5 | TRBV7-6 | .
CASSIQGRNSPLHF | TGTGCCAGCAGTATACAGGGGCGGAATTCACCCCTCCACTTT | TRBD1 | TRBJ1-6 | TRBV27 | few
CASSPRGSNTGELFF | TGTGCCAGCTCACCAAGGGGGTCGAACACCGGGGAGCTGTTTTTT | . | TRBJ2-2 | TRBV18 | .
CASSTRQGFLTDTQYF | TGTGCCAGCAGCACCCGACAGGGCTTTCTCACAGATACGCAGTATTTT | TRBD1 | TRBJ2-3 | TRBV9 | .
CASSFQPTSGANTGELFF | TGTGCCAGCAGCTTCCAGCCGACTAGCGGGGCGAACACCGGGGAGCTGTTTTTT | TRBD2 | TRBJ2-2 | TRBV7-2 | .
CASSRTTGELFF | TGTGCCAGCAGCCGGACTACCGGGGAGCTGTTTTTT | . | TRBJ2-2 | TRBV7-3 | .
CATQGTEGETQYF | TGTGCCACCCAGGGGACAGAGGGGGAGACCCAGTACTTC | TRBD1 | TRBJ2-5 | TRBV10-3 | .
CATTISGETQYF | TGCGCCACCACAATTTCAGGGGAGACCCAGTACTTC | . | TRBJ2-5 | TRBV5-1 | .
CATSRSENTGELFF | TGTGCCACCAGCAGATCAGAGAACACCGGGGAGCTGTTTTTT | . | TRBJ2-2 | TRBV15 | .
CASSVAAVSYEQYF | TGTGCCAGCAGCGTAGCGGCGGTTTCCTACGAGCAGTACTTC | . | TRBJ2-7 | TRBV9 | few
CASSLLAGTEQYF | TGTGCCAGCAGCTTACTTGCGGGAACCGAGCAGTACTTC | . | TRBJ2-7 | TRBV7-2 | .
CAKSTGGVNEQFF | TGTGCCAAGTCGACAGGGGGGGTCAATGAGCAGTTCTTC | TRBD1 | TRBJ2-1 | TRBV28 | .
CASSALTSGTTDTQYF | TGTGCCAGTAGTGCCCTGACTAGCGGGACCACAGATACGCAGTATTTT | TRBD2 | TRBJ2-3 | TRBV19 | .
CASSDDPGASGANVLTF | TGTGCCAGCAGCGATGATCCAGGGGCTAGCGGGGCCAACGTCCTGACTTTC | . | TRBJ2-6 | TRBV7-8 | .
CASSQETLGGTGELFF | TGTGCCAGCAGCCAAGAGACCCTAGGGGGCACCGGGGAGCTGTTTTTT | . | TRBJ2-2 | TRBV4-2 | .
CSAHRGRSTEAFF | TGCAGCGCCCACAGGGGGCGAAGCACTGAAGCTTTCTTT | TRBD1 | TRBJ1-1 | TRBV29-1 | .
CASSFLGGRFSEQFF | TGCGCCAGCAGCTTCCTGGGGGGAAGATTCTCTGAGCAGTTCTTC | . | TRBJ2-1 | TRBV4-1 | .
CASSPGTHNTGELFF | TGTGCCAGTAGTCCAGGGACACATAACACCGGGGAGCTGTTTTTT | . | TRBJ2-2 | TRBV19 | .
CASSPSADREYTF | TGTGCCAGCTCACCATCCGCGGACAGGGAATACACCTTC | TRBD1 | TRBJ1-2 | TRBV18 | .
CASTLDKEGYTF | TGCGCCAGCACCCTCGACAAGGAAGGCTACACCTTC | . | TRBJ1-2 | TRBV10-1 | .
CASSSGLLRNYNEQFF | TGCGCCAGCAGCTCCGGTTTGTTGCGAAATTACAATGAGCAGTTCTTC | . | TRBJ2-1 | TRBV4-1 | few
CASRGGGRDTEAFF | TGTGCCAGCAGGGGCGGGGGCAGGGACACTGAAGCTTTCTTT | . | TRBJ1-1 | TRBV28 | .
CASSIDRTGWAQHF | TGTGCCAGTAGTATAGACCGGACAGGGTGGGCCCAGCATTTT | TRBD1 | TRBJ1-5 | TRBV19 | once
CATPRSPSGRGFGQFF | TGTGCCACCCCACGAAGTCCTAGCGGGAGGGGGTTTGGGCAGTTCTTC | TRBD2 | TRBJ2-1 | TRBV2 | .
CASRRQSFGANVLTF | TGTGCCAGTAGGCGACAGTCGTTTGGGGCCAACGTCCTGACTTTC | . | TRBJ2-6 | TRBV19 | .